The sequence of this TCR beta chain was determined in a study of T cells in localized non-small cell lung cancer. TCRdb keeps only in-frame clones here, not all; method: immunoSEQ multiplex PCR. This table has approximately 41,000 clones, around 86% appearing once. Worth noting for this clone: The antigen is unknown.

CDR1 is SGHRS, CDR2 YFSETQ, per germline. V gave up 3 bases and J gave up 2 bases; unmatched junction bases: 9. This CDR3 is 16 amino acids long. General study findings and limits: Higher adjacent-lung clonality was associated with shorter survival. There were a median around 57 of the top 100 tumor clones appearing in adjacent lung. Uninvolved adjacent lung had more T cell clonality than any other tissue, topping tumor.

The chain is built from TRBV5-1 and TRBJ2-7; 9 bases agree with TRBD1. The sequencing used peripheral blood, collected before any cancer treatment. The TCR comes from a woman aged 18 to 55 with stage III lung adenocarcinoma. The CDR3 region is CASSSGTGRFPYEQYF. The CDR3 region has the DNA TGCGCCAGCAGCTCGGGGACAGGGAGGTTCCCCTACGAGCAGTACTTC.